This TCR beta chain was sequenced during a study of T cell clonality in common variable immunodeficiency. This clone has a count of ten or more. As yet, its antigen is unknown. The read comes to an end 3 residues before the CDR3 does, leaving the germline J gene to fill in the end. Of CVID subjects, around 16 were female and 29 male, mean age approximately 44. The ends lost 6 bases at V and 0 bases at J; junction bases unmatched: 5. Germline CDR1 and CDR2: SQVTM and ANQGSEA. The CDR3 extends over 14 amino acids. Clones were read by immunoSEQ multiplex PCR, and TCRdb kept only the in-frame ones, dropping some. Recorded here are over 20,000 clones, none singletons. Study-level findings and limits: Reportedly, TCR beta sequences from common variable immunodeficiency showed fewer deletions and N-nucleotide insertions. Compared with controls, CVID subjects had fewer shared TCRbeta clones.

This receptor was identified in a human donor with common variable immunodeficiency. Sequenced input: peripheral blood mononuclear cells. The gene calls are TRBV29-1 and TRBJ2-3; TRBD2 matches 8 bases. This CDR3 reads CSVERELSTDTQYF. The covered CDR3 bases are TGCAGCGTGGAGCGGGAGCTTAGCACAGATACG.